The present entry profiles one T cell receptor (beta chain) with its context. This sample was taken from a study of blood T cell repertoires in COVID-19. At the level of the study: The cDNA or gDNA used as material had been derived from T cells, B-cell-depleted T cells, or PBMCs.

In the authors' methods: The authors estimated nucleated cell counts from reference gene primer amplification. The repertoire was sequenced with immunoSEQ multiplex PCR; TCRdb's copy has only in-frame clones and lacks some. V and J calls and clone size are as listed in that table; D and trimming were resolved from the DNA. The data show roughly 34,000 clones, roughly nine tenths seen once. V was clipped by 7 bases and J by 0 bases, with 9 bases between them. Germline CDR1 reads MNHEY; CDR2 reads SVGAGI. The CDR3 spans 13 residues. The V gene is TRBV6-5, the J gene TRBJ2-5; D gene ambiguous. The sequence derives from a woman aged 80 or older with active or convalescent COVID-19. Sequenced sample: peripheral blood. CDR3 protein: CASNGCYQETQYF. Written as DNA, the CDR3 is TGTGCCAGCAATGGCTGCTACCAAGAGACCCAGTACTTC.